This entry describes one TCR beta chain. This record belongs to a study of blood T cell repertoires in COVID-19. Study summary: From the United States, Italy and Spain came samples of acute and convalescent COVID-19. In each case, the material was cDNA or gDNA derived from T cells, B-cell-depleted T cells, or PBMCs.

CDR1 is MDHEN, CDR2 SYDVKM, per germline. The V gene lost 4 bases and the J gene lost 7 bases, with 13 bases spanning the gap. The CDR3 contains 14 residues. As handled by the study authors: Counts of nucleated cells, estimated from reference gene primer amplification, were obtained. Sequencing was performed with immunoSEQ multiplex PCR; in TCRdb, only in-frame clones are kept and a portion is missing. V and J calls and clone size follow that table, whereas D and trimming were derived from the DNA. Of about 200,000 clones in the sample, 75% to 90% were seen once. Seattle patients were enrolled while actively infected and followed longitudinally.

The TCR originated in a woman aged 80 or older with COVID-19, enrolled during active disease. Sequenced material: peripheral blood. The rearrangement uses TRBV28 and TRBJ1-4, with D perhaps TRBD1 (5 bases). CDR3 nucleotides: TGTGCCAGCAGTTCGTCTGGGGCGAGTGAAAAACTGTTTTTT. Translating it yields CASSSSGASEKLFF.